Each of the 20 T cell receptor beta chains below was sequenced from the same sample in a study of shared clonotypes between healthy human individuals. This table comes from immunoSEQ multiplex PCR, and its TCRdb copy is limited to in-frame clones, with some not included. The sample holds approximately 470,000 clones, about 85% seen once. Sequences were obtained from PBMCs. These receptors were taken from a woman aged 35 to 49 in good health. Some clones in this sample may be carry-over from other donors' samples.

This clone was counted only a few times. The rearrangement uses TRBV11-2 and TRBJ2-5, with TRBD1 as a possible D gene (5 bases). Germline V gene data show CDR1 as SGHAT and CDR2 as FQNNGV. V lost 5 bases, J lost 5 bases, and 15 bases lay in between. This CDR3 has 14 residues. The CDR3 loop is CASSASRVSETQYF. The DNA of the CDR3 is TGTGCCAGCAGCGCTTCCAGGGTGTCGGAGACCCAGTACTTC.

This rearrangement joins TRBV18 to TRBJ2-2; D might be TRBD2 (6 bases). Germline loops: CDR1 KGHSH, CDR2 LQKENI. Deletions cut 3 bases from V and 5 bases from J, with 10 bases between. There are 14 residues in the CDR3. This chain's CDR3 is CASSPEGLTGELFF. The CDR3 DNA reads as TGTGCCAGCTCACCGGAGGGTTTGACCGGGGAGCTGTTTTTT. Together with reference TRBV18 and TRBJ2-2, the CDR3 gives the full variable domain: NAGVMQNPRHLVRRRGQEARLRCSPMKGHSHVYWYRQLPEEGLKFMVYLQKENIIDESGMPKERFSAEFPKEGPSILRIQQVVRGDSAAYFCASSPEGLTGELFFGEGSRLTVL.

This clone was seen a single time. The chain carries TRBV5-1 and TRBJ2-5; either TRBD1 or TRBD2 may fit D (5 bases each). The germline CDR1 and CDR2 sequences are SGHRS and YFSETQ. The CDR3 runs to 17 residues. The germline V and J ends were trimmed by 0 bases and 4 bases, with 19 bases remaining between them. Here the CDR3 DNA reads TGCGCCAGCAGCTTGGCGGGATTGAGTGGGACCACAGAGACCCAGTACTTC. Translating it yields CASSLAGLSGTTETQYF. Combining the CDR3 with reference TRBV5-1 and TRBJ2-5 gives the whole variable domain KAGVTQTPRYLIKTRGQQVTLSCSPISGHRSVSWYQQTPGQGLQFLFEYFSETQRNKGNFPGRFSGRQFSNSRSEMNVSTLELGDSALYLCASSLAGLSGTTETQYFGPGTRLLVL.

The rearrangement links TRBV6-1 to TRBJ1-4; TRBD1 matches 7 bases. This CDR3 spans 14 amino acids. Germline CDR1 MNHNS, CDR2 SASEGT. With 6 bases clipped from V and 5 bases from J, the junction kept 6 bases outside the gene matches. The DNA for the CDR3 is TGTGCCAGCAGAGCCGGGACAGCGAATGAAAAACTGTTTTTT. Encoded protein: CASRAGTANEKLFF.

V is TRBV5-1 and J is TRBJ1-1; D ambiguous. There are 11 residues in the CDR3. The V end was cut by 2 bases, the J end by 11 bases, with 10 bases between. Per the germline V gene, CDR1 is SGHRS and CDR2 is YFSETQ. CDR3: CASSFGRMAFF. The CDR3 region has the DNA TGCGCCAGCAGCTTTGGACGAATGGCTTTCTTT.

The V call is TRBV7-9, the J call TRBJ2-2, with a weak D call TRBD1 (6 bases). The CDR3 loop spans 14 amino acids. The germline V gene has CDR1 SEHNR and CDR2 FQNEAQ (reference sequence). The V gene lost 5 bases and the J gene lost 6 bases, with 13 bases spanning the gap. The CDR3 DNA follows: TGTGCCAGCAGCCGCGACTGGGGGCCCGGGGAGCTGTTTTTT. Amino acids: CASSRDWGPGELFF. The complete variable domain, with remaining parts taken from reference TRBV7-9 and TRBJ2-2, reads DTGVSQNPRHKITKRGQNVTFRCDPISEHNRLYWYRQTLGQGPEFLTYFQNEAQLEKSRLLSDRFSAERPKGSFSTLEIQRTEQGDSAMYLCASSRDWGPGELFFGEGSRLTVL.

About this clone itself: A far larger clone is one nucleotide away, so this likely arose from a read error. This sample also contains other DNA sequences that code for the same CDR3. The chain couples TRBV7-2 to TRBJ1-1; 8 nucleotides align to TRBD1. Germline V gene data show CDR1 as SGHTA and CDR2 as FQGNSA. CDR3 size: 16 residues. Trimming at V came to 5 bases and at J to 2 bases, leaving 10 bases not matched to a gene. Here the CDR3 reads CASSTRGPGVNTEAFF. The CDR3 coding sequence is TGTGCCAGCAGCACCAGGGGGCCGGGGGTTAACACTGAAGCTTTCTTT.

CDR3 residues: CASGRLHGSYEQYF. The DNA of the CDR3 is TGTGCCAGCGGCAGACTACACGGATCCTACGAGCAGTACTTC. V gene TRBV27 combines with J gene TRBJ2-7; a possible D gene is TRBD2 (5 bases). The CDR3 contains 14 residues. Germline-derived CDR1 and CDR2 are MNHEY and SMNVEV (reference sequence). The V gene lost 8 bases and the J gene lost 1 base, with 15 bases spanning the gap.

This clone has only a few counts. This chain links TRBV4-3 with TRBJ2-1; no firm D call. CDR1 and CDR2 from the germline V gene are LGHNA and YSLEER. This CDR3 is built from 16 residues. The V gene lost 1 base and the J gene lost 8 bases, with 18 bases spanning the gap. The CDR3 nucleotides read TGCGCCAGCAGCCAAGTGGGCGGAACTCCTACCCATGAGCAGTTCTTC. The encoded protein is CASSQVGGTPTHEQFF.

The V gene is TRBV30, the J gene TRBJ1-3; the D is unclear. Germline assignment: CDR1 GTSNPN and CDR2 SVGIG (reference sequence). Between the trimmed V and J ends, which lost 7 bases and 0 bases, there was a span of 10 bases. This CDR3 is built from 13 residues. CDR3 in amino acids: CAFPGGSGNTIYF. CDR3 bases: TGTGCCTTCCCCGGTGGCTCTGGAAACACCATATATTTT. Drawing the rest from reference TRBV30 and TRBJ1-3, the complete variable domain is SQTIHQWPATLVQPVGSPLSLECTVEGTSNPNLYWYRQAAGRGLQLLFYSVGIGQISSEVPQNLSASRPQDRQFILSSKKLLLSDSGFYLCAFPGGSGNTIYFGEGSWLTVV.

V usage is TRBV5-1 and J usage is TRBJ2-1; tentatively, D is TRBD2 (5 bases). Per the germline V gene, CDR1 is SGHRS and CDR2 is YFSETQ. The CDR3 consists of 15 residues. V was pared by 0 bases and J by 6 bases, with 13 bases between. The CDR3 here is CASSLGGGNVNEQFF. The CDR3, as DNA: TGCGCCAGCAGCTTGGGCGGAGGCAATGTCAATGAGCAGTTCTTC.

The chain recombines TRBV25-1 with TRBJ1-4, with D uncertain. Germline lookup yields CDR1 MGHDK and CDR2 SYGVNS. Trimming removed 4 bases at V and 4 bases at J, with 7 bases between. The CDR3 runs to 13 residues. The DNA of the CDR3 is TGTGCCAGCAGTGGACATCTTAATGAAAAACTGTTTTTT. It codes for CASSGHLNEKLFF.

This chain links TRBV28 with TRBJ1-4; 10 nucleotides match TRBD1. The germline CDR1 and CDR2 sequences are MDHEN and SYDVKM. CDR3 length: 15 residues. Trimming cost V 6 bases and J 5 bases; bases outside gene matches: 6. The DNA for the CDR3 is TGTGCCAGCAGGTCCTCGGGACAGGGGAATGAAAAACTGTTTTTT. It is translated as CASRSSGQGNEKLFF.

The CDR3 loop is CASSPLKGRDNEQFF. Written as DNA, the CDR3 is TGTGCCAGCAGCCCTCTCAAGGGAAGGGACAATGAGCAGTTCTTC. This chain joins TRBV7-2 and TRBJ2-1; no reliable D call. The V end was cut by 5 bases, the J end by 5 bases, with 16 bases between. The CDR3 has 15 residues. Germline-derived CDR1 and CDR2 are SGHTA and FQGNSA. The variable domain in full, completed from reference TRBV7-2 and TRBJ2-1, reads GAGVSQSPSNKVTEKGKDVELRCDPISGHTALYWYRQSLGQGLEFLIYFQGNSAPDKSGLPSDRFSAERTGGSVSTLTIQRTQQEDSAVYLCASSPLKGRDNEQFFGPGTRLTVL.

Comments on this clone: A far larger clone is off by one base, so a read error is likely. The sample has other DNA sequences that encode this CDR3 too. This chain uses TRBV5-1 with TRBJ1-2, with D maybe TRBD1 (6 bases). The CDR3 has 15 amino acids. Germline CDR1 SGHRS, CDR2 YFSETQ. CDR3 nucleotide sequence: TGCGCCAGCAGCCCTGGACGGGCCGGGGGCTATGGCTACACATTC. It translates to CASSPGRAGGYGYTF. The full variable domain, rest sourced from reference TRBV5-1 and TRBJ1-2, is KAGVTQTPRYLIKTRGQQVTLSCSPISGHRSVSWYQQTPGQGLQFLFEYFSETQRNKGNFPGRFSGRQFSNSRSEMNVSTLELGDSALYLCASSPGRAGGYGYTFGSGTRLTVV.

In this sample, this clone turned up a few times. The chain joins TRBV21-1 to TRBJ1-2. TRBV21-1 is marked as a pseudogene. The CDR3 consists of 13 residues. CDR3 DNA sequence: TGTGCCAGCAGCCCTAGGGGGGGCTCTGGCTACACCTTC. Translated: CASSPRGGSGYTF.

This clone was recorded a few times. The V call is TRBV29-1, the J call TRBJ2-2; 10 positions agree with TRBD1. The J segment lost 5 bases and the V segment lost 5 bases, leaving 2 bases of the junction unmatched. The CDR3 has 13 residues. Germline V lookup: CDR1 SQVTM, CDR2 ANQGSEA. Here the CDR3 reads CSVPGQGTGELFF. The DNA of the CDR3 is TGCAGCGTTCCGGGACAGGGGACCGGGGAGCTGTTTTTT.

Comments on this clone: A far larger clone is only one base removed, so a read error is likely. Other DNA sequences in this sample translate to the same CDR3. The chain is built from TRBV28 and TRBJ1-1, with a weak D call TRBD1 (6 bases). The CDR3 is 13 amino acids. The germline V gene has CDR1 MDHEN and CDR2 SYDVKM. With 5 bases removed from V and 9 bases from J, the gap between germline ends came to 16 bases. As DNA, the CDR3 is TGTGCCAGCAGTGAGACAGGAGGAGTTCAAGCTTTCTTT. Translating gives CASSETGGVQAFF. Variable domain in full (rest from reference TRBV28 and TRBJ1-1): DVKVTQSSRYLVKRTGEKVFLECVQDMDHENMFWYRQDPGLGLRLIYFSYDVKMKEKGDIPEGYSVSREKKERFSLILESASTNQTSMYLCASSETGGVQAFFGQGTRLTVV.

The CDR3 DNA reads as TGTGCCAGCAGCTTGGGATTCACAGGGGATTCTGGCTACACCTTC. This codes for CASSLGFTGDSGYTF. This rearrangement joins TRBV5-5 to TRBJ1-2; 7 bases are a match to TRBD1. The germline CDR1 and CDR2 sequences are SGHKS and YYEKEE (reference sequence). J was trimmed by 7 bases and V by 0 bases; bases with no gene match: 9. This CDR3 spans 15 amino acids.

The chain combines TRBV29-1 with TRBJ2-1, with TRBD1 matching 8 bases. With V trimmed by 4 bases and J by 10 bases, 0 bases remained unmatched. CDR3 length: 10 amino acids. Germline CDR1 reads SQVTM; CDR2 reads ANQGSEA. CDR3 sequence: CSVGTGEQFF. The CDR3 nucleotides read TGCAGCGTTGGGACAGGGGAGCAGTTCTTC.